This TCR beta chain was obtained from a study of glioma-infiltrating T cells after dendritic cell vaccination. Study-wide context: Dendritic cells derived from monocytes and pulsed with autologous tumor lysate formed the vaccine.

Germline CDR1 MGHDK, CDR2 SYGVNS. This CDR3 is built from 12 residues. The V gene lost 4 bases and the J gene lost 6 bases, with 10 bases spanning the gap. Sequencing was performed with immunoSEQ multiplex PCR; in TCRdb, only in-frame clones are kept and a portion is missing. The sample consists of 100,000 to 120,000 clones, nearly 90% of them appearing once. This sample's time point: after dendritic cell vaccination, including at tumor progression/relapse. No glioblastoma patient carried an isocitrate dehydrogenase mutation. Source: blood, taken after dendritic cell vaccination. This chain joins TRBV25-1 and TRBJ2-7; the D gene is possibly TRBD1 (5 bases). This TCR came from a human donor with glioblastoma. Here the CDR3 DNA reads TGTGCCAGCAGTGGGCAGGGCGTCGAGCAGTACTTC. Its translation: CASSGQGVEQYF.